Included here is one T cell receptor beta chain sequence, with context. This clone appeared a few times. Its antigen has not been determined. No quality values exist for individual bases; no much larger clone is one base distant. This sample is drawn from a study of CD8+ T cells in alopecia areata (dated by TCRdb to the late 2010s). Regarding the study in general: The treated patients, all with moderate-to-severe alopecia areata, were enrolled in an open-label pilot trial of oral tofacitinib given at 5 to 10 mg twice daily. Tofacitinib-treated patients had biopsies at baseline and at 4 and 24 weeks of treatment, with a later scalp biopsy in several patients. The RNA source kit depended on sample type: the PAXgene miRNA kit for fixed scalp, the miRNeasy kit for PBMCs, and the RNeasy kit for mouse skin. Scalp clonality was compared across normal scalp (n=4), patchy alopecia areata scalp (n=8), and alopecia totalis/universalis scalp (n=8). Tofacitinib was given for 6 to 18 months, followed by 6 months of follow-up off drug to assess delayed response and recurrence. In both human patients and the C3H/HeJ mouse model, the study applied high-throughput TCRbeta sequencing to look at T cell clonal expansion in alopecia areata. For the treated patients, the SALT score, which quantifies what percentage of scalp surface area is affected, served as the measure of disease severity. Human TCRbeta sequencing covered scalp tissue and sorted CD4+ and CD8+ peripheral blood T cells from patchy and totalis/universalis alopecia areata patients and healthy controls. immunoSEQ multiplex PCR using 35 Vbeta forward primers and 13 Jbeta reverse primers was used to amplify TCRbeta CDR3 regions. The full study reports these points: TCR sequences shared between patients were less clear than in mice, possibly partly because of HLA diversity in the patient population. The treated cohort was small, with a single nonresponder, so links between baseline CD8+ expansion and response need larger studies. Compared with normal scalp, lesional scalp had higher clonality and more expanded CD8+ clones, particularly in alopecia totalis/universalis, a pattern that suggests antigenic drive. Resident alphabeta T cells in normal human skin are also sequenced, complicating scalp TCR repertoire analysis, unlike mouse skin dominated by gammadelta T cells. During tofacitinib treatment, many expanded lesional clones stuck around in both scalp and blood, and this persistence may partly explain why relapse happens after treatment is stopped. Tofacitinib significantly decreased scalp clonality and the number of expanded CD8+ clones among the top 100 scalp clones.

The germline V gene (reference sequence) supplies CDR1 SEHNR and CDR2 FQNEAQ. The junction carries 12 bases between V and J, which are trimmed by 0 bases and 1 base respectively. The CDR3, from cysteine to phenylalanine, totals 16 residues. Of the read, only the CDR3 DNA is kept; its 48 bases are in frame from base 1. The intended sense of this specimen's treatment or condition label: oral pan-JAK inhibitor, 5-10 mg twice daily. Lesional scalp punch biopsies and peripheral blood were obtained from alopecia areata patients. PBMCs were separated by density centrifugation and stained for CD3, CD4 and CD8, after which CD4+ and CD8+ T cells were sorted on a FACSAria. The library was prepared using the immunoSEQ multiplex PCR assay. RNA was extracted from all samples and reverse transcribed into cDNA, which served as template for TCR sequencing. First-strand cDNA was synthesized with SuperScript III using a 2:1 mix of oligo-dT and random hexamers. A synthetic immune receptor repertoire was used to assess amplification bias, and residual bias was removed computationally. For the original study's pipeline: After raw reads were preprocessed to remove errors, the CDR3 was defined following IMGT conventions as running from the conserved cysteine to phenylalanine. To get clonality, Shannon entropy was normalized by log2 of the number of productive unique TCRs and the result was subtracted from 1. Whether scalp clones were CD4 or CD8 was inferred by matching scalp TCRbeta sequences against CD4 and CD8 repertoires sorted from blood. The source is immuneACCESS, and TCRdb retained only in-frame sequences with V and J called. Part of the clones is not carried over; for the studies checked, unresolved V genes explain less than half of this, and the remainder is unexplained. That table furnishes V, J and clone size, whereas the DNA furnished D and trimming. For this sample the table gives 95,000 to 100,000 clones, of which 60% were detected only once. Roughly 15% of the sample is held by the ten biggest clonotypes.

The receptor chain draws on TRBV7-9 and TRBJ2-5; TRBD2 is a possible D gene, resting on 5 matching bases. This clonotype was sampled from a human donor with alopecia areata. The input for sequencing was CD8+ T cells sorted from blood, taken at approximately week 60, from a patient treated with tofacitinib. The DNA sequence is TGTGCCAGCAGCTTAGCGGGCGGGTTCGTCCAAGAGACCCAGTACTTC. The resulting protein is CASSLAGGFVQETQYF.